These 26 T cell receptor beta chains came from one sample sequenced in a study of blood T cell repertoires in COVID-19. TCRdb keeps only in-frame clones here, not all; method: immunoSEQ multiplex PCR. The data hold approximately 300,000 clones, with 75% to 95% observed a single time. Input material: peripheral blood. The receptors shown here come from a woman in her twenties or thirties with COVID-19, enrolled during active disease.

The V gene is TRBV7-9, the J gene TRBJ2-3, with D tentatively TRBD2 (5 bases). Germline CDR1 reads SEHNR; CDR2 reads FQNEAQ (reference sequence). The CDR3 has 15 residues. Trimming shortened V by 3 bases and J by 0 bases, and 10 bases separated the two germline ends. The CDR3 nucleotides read TGTGCCAGCAGCTTCCGACTACCTAGCACAGATACGCAGTATTTT. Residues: CASSFRLPSTDTQYF.

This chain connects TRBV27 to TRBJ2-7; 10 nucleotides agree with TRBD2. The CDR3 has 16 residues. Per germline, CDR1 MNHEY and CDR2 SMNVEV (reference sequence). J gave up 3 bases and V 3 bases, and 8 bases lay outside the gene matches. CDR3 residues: CASSFLTSGRSYEQYF. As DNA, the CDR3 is TGTGCCAGCAGTTTCTTGACTAGCGGGCGGAGCTACGAGCAGTACTTC.

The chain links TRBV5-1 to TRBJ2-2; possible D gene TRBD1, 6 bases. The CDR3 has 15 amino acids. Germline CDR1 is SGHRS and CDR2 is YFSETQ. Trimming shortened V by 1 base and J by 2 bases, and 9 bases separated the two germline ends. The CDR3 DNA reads TGCGCCAGCAGCTTGTCGGGGACAAACACCGGGGAGCTGTTTTTT. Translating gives CASSLSGTNTGELFF.

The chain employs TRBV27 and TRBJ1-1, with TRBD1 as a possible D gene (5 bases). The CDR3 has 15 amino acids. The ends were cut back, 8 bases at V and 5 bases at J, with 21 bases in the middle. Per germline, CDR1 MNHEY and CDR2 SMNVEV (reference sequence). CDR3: CASSLVPGGSTEAFF. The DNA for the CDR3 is TGTGCCAGCTCCCTGGTGCCGGGGGGGTCGACTGAAGCTTTCTTT.

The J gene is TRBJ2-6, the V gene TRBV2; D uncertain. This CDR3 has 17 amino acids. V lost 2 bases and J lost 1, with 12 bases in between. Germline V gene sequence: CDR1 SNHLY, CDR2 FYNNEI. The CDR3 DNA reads TGTGCCAGCAGTGAAATGGGCAGCCGGTCTGGGGCCAACGTCCTGACTTTC. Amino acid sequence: CASSEMGSRSGANVLTF.

This CDR3 is CASSGQGGGPNTEAFF. Here the CDR3 DNA reads TGTGCCAGCAGCGGGCAGGGGGGAGGCCCGAACACTGAAGCTTTCTTT. This sequence joins TRBV11-2 and TRBJ1-1; 7 bases line up with TRBD1. Trimming at V came to 5 bases and at J to 1 base, leaving 10 bases not matched to a gene. This CDR3 has 16 amino acids. Germline V gene lookup returns CDR1 SGHAT and CDR2 FQNNGV.

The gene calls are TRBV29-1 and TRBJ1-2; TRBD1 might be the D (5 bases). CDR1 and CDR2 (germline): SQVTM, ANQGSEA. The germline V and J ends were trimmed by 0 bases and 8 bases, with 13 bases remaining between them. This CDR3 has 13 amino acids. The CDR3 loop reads CSVEDGGGDGYTF. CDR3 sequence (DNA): TGCAGCGTTGAAGATGGTGGAGGGGACGGCTACACCTTC.

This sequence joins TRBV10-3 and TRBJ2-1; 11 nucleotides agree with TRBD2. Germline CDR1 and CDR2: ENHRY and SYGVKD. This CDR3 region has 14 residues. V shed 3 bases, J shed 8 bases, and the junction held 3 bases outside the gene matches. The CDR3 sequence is CAISELAGVDEQFF. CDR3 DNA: TGTGCCATCAGTGAACTAGCGGGGGTCGATGAGCAGTTCTTC.

Here the CDR3 reads CASSLARYQPQHF. In nucleotides, the CDR3 is TGTGCCAGCAGCTTAGCCAGGTATCAGCCCCAGCATTTT. The chain couples TRBV7-2 to TRBJ1-5; D call uncertain. This CDR3 spans 13 amino acids. Per the germline V gene, CDR1 is SGHTA and CDR2 is FQGNSA. V was trimmed by 0 bases and J by 5 bases, leaving 5 bases between them.

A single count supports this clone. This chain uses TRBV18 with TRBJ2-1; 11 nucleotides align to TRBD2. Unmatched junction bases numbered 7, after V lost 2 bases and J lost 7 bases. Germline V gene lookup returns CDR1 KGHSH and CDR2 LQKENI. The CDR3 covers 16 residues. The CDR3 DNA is TGTGCCAGCTCACCAAAGGTAGCGGGAGGGTGGAATGAGCAGTTCTTC. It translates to CASSPKVAGGWNEQFF.

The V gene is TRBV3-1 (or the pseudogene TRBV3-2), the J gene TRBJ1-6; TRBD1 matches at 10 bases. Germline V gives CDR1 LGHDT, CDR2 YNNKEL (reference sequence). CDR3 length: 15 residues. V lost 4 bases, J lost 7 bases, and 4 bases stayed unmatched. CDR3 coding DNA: TGTGCCAGCAGCCGAACGGGACAGGGGAATTCACCCCTCCACTTT. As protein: CASSRTGQGNSPLHF.

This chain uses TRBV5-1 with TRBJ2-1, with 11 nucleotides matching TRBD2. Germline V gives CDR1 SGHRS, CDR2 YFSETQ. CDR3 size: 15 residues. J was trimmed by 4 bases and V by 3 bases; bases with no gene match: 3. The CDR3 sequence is CASSSLAGGYNEQFF. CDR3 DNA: TGCGCCAGCAGCTCGCTAGCGGGAGGATACAATGAGCAGTTCTTC.

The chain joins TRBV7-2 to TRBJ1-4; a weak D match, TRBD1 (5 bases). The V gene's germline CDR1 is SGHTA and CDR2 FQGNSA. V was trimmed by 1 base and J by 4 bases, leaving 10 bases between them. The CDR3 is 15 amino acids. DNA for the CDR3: TGTGCCAGCAGCTTAGAGGGGCTTGGTAATGAAAAACTGTTTTTT. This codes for CASSLEGLGNEKLFF.

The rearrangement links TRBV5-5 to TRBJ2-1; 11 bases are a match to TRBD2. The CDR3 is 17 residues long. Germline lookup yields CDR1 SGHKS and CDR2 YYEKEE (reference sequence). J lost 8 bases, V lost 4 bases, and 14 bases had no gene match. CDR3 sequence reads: CASSPGVAGGLTYEQFF. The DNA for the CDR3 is TGTGCCAGCAGCCCGGGGGTAGCGGGAGGGTTAACATATGAGCAGTTCTTC. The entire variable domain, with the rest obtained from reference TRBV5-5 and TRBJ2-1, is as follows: DAGVTQSPTHLIKTRGQQVTLRCSPISGHKSVSWYQQVLGQGPQFIFQYYEKEERGRGNFPDRFSARQFPNYSSELNVNALLLGDSALYLCASSPGVAGGLTYEQFFGPGTRLTVL.

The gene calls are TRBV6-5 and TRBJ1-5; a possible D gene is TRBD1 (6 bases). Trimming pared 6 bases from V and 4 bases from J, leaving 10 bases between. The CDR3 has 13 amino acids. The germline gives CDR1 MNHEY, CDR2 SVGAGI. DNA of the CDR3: TGTGCCAGCAGGCGGACAGAAAATCAGCCCCAGCATTTT. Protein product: CASRRTENQPQHF.

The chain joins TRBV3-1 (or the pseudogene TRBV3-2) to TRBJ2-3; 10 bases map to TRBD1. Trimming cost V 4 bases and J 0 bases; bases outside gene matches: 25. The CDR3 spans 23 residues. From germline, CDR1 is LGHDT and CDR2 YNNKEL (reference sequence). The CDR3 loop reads CASSPRQGARWSGNDLSTDTQYF. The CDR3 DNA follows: TGTGCCAGCAGCCCGAGACAGGGGGCTCGGTGGAGCGGCAACGATCTAAGCACAGATACGCAGTATTTT.

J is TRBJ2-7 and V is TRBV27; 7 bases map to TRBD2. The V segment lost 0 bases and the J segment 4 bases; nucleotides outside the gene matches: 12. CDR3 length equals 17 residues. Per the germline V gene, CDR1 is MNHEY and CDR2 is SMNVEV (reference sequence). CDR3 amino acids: CASSLSSPLAVLYEQYF. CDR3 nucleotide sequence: TGTGCCAGCAGTTTATCATCCCCCCTAGCGGTCTTGTACGAGCAGTACTTC.

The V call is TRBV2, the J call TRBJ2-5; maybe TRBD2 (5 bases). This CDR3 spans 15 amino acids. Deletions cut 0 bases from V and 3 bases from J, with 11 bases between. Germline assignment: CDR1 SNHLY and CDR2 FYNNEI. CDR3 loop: CASSEAPGLKETQYF. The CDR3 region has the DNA TGTGCCAGCAGTGAAGCGCCGGGGTTGAAAGAGACCCAGTACTTC.

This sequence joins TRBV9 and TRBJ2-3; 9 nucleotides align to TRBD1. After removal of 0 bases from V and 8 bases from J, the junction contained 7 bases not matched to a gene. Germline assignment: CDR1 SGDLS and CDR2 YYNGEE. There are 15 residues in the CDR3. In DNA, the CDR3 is TGTGCCAGCAGCGTAGTGGACAGGGGAGGAGGTACGCAGTATTTT. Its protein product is CASSVVDRGGGTQYF.

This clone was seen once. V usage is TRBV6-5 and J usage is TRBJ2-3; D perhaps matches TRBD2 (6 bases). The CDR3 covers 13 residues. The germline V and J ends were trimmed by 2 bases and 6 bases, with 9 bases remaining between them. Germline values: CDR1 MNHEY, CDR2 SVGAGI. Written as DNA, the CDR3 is TGTGCCAGCAGTTACACTAGCTGGGATACGCAGTATTTT. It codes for CASSYTSWDTQYF.

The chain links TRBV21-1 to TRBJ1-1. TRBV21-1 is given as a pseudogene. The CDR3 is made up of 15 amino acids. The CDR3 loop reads CASSKEERRDTEAFF. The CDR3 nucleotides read TGTGCCAGCAGCAAAGAGGAAAGGCGGGACACTGAAGCTTTCTTT.

CDR3 coding DNA: TGTGCCAGCAGTTACTCGGGCCTCTTCTCCTACAATGAGCAGTTCTTC. The encoded protein is CASSYSGLFSYNEQFF. The rearrangement uses TRBV6-5 and TRBJ2-1; D is undetermined. Germline CDR1 MNHEY, CDR2 SVGAGI. CDR3 size: 16 residues. Trimming removed 0 bases at V and 0 bases at J, with 9 bases between.

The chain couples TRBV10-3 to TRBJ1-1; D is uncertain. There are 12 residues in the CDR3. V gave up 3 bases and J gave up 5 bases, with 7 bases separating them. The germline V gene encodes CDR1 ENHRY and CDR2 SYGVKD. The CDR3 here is CAISEGRTEAFF. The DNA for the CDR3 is TGTGCCATCAGTGAAGGGAGGACTGAAGCTTTCTTT.

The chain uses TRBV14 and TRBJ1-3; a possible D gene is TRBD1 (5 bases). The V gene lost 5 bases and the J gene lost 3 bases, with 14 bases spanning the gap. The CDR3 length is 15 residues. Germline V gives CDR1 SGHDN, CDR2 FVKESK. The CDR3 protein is CASSINQGFGNTIYF. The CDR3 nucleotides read TGTGCCAGCAGCATAAACCAGGGTTTTGGAAACACCATATATTTT.

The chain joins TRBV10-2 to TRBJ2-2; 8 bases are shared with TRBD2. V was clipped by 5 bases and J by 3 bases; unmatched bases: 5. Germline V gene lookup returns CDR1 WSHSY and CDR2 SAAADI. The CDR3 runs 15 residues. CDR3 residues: CASSSTSAYTGELFF. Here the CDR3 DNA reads TGCGCCAGCAGTTCGACTAGCGCATACACCGGGGAGCTGTTTTTT.

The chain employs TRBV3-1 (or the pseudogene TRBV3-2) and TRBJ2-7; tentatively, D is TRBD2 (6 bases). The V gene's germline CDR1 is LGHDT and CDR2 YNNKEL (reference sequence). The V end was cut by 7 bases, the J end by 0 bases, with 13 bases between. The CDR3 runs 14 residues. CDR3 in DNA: TGTGCCAGCAACGATAGCGGATTCTCCTACGAGCAGTACTTC. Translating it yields CASNDSGFSYEQYF.